What follows are 27 T cell receptor beta chains derived from one specimen sequenced in a study of PD-L1 blockade in urothelial cancer. Sequencing used immunoSEQ multiplex PCR; TCRdb keeps in-frame clones, though not all of them. There are about 100,000 clones in the sample; 91% occur only once, and under 0.95% lies in the top ten. Material: PBMCs, obtained around atezolizumab (anti-PD-L1) treatment. These receptors came from a woman of 80 years or more with urothelial cancer.

The genes are TRBV5-1 and TRBJ2-7, with 9 nucleotides matching TRBD2. Germline CDR1 and CDR2: SGHRS and YFSETQ. V was pared by 4 bases and J by 0 bases, with 5 bases of the junction left unmatched. The CDR3 extends over 15 amino acids. DNA for the CDR3: TGCGCCAGCAGCCGTTCTAGCGGGGACTCCTACGAGCAGTACTTC. This sequence encodes CASSRSSGDSYEQYF.

J is TRBJ2-6 and V is TRBV18; D may be TRBD2 (5 bases). V was shortened by 3 bases and J by 4 bases, with 10 bases between the two germline ends. CDR1 KGHSH and CDR2 LQKENI come from the germline V gene. CDR3 size: 15 residues. The CDR3 protein is CASSPRVAGANVLTF. The DNA for the CDR3 is TGTGCCAGCTCACCGAGGGTGGCCGGGGCCAACGTCCTGACTTTC.

This clone was counted a single time. The chain has TRBV18 and TRBJ1-5; no definite D call. Trimming cost V 3 bases and J 4 bases, with 10 bases left between them. Germline V gene sequence: CDR1 KGHSH, CDR2 LQKENI. CDR3 length: 14 amino acids. The CDR3, as DNA: TGTGCCAGCTCACCGATGGGCCTAAATCAGCCCCAGCATTTT. Translated, it gives CASSPMGLNQPQHF.

This CDR3 is CASSLGQGVSGNTIYF. In nucleotides, the CDR3 is TGCGCCAGCAGCTTGGGGCAGGGGGTATCTGGAAACACCATATATTTT. The chain uses TRBV5-1 and TRBJ1-3; 7 positions match TRBD1. Trimming removed 0 bases from V and 1 base from J; junction bases left unmatched: 4. In germline, CDR1 is SGHRS, CDR2 YFSETQ. The CDR3 contains 16 residues.

The chain couples TRBV4-2 to TRBJ2-1; 8 bases fit TRBD2. The CDR3 runs 17 residues. Germline values: CDR1 LGHNA, CDR2 YNFKEQ. With 2 bases clipped from V and 2 bases from J, the junction kept 8 bases outside the gene matches. CDR3 DNA: TGTGCCAGCAGCCAATACTTAGCGGGAAAAACCTACAATGAGCAGTTCTTC. Translation: CASSQYLAGKTYNEQFF.

The rearrangement joins TRBV5-4 to TRBJ2-3; TRBD2 matches at 11 bases. V lost 4 bases and J lost 5; bases outside the gene matches: 6. Germline V gene lookup returns CDR1 SGHNT and CDR2 YYREEE (reference sequence). The CDR3 is made up of 15 amino acids. The CDR3 here is CASSQPGLAEDTQYF. In DNA form, the CDR3 reads TGTGCCAGCAGCCAACCGGGACTAGCGGAAGATACGCAGTATTTT.

The genes are TRBV7-3 and TRBJ1-1; TRBD1 agrees at 7 bases. Losses at the gene ends were 0 bases for V and 0 bases for J; bases not matched to a gene: 4. CDR1 is SGHTA and CDR2 is FQGTGA in the germline V gene. This CDR3 has 16 amino acids. The CDR3 is CASSLTGQSVNTEAFF. DNA for the CDR3: TGTGCCAGCAGCTTAACGGGACAGTCGGTGAACACTGAAGCTTTCTTT.

V gene TRBV7-7 combines with J gene TRBJ2-2, with TRBD2 matching over 9 bases. The J segment lost 4 bases and the V segment lost 2 bases, leaving 14 bases of the junction unmatched. In germline, CDR1 is SSHAT, CDR2 FNYEAQ (reference sequence). This CDR3 has 19 residues. This CDR3 reads CASSLLISGRIRGTGELFF. The CDR3, as DNA: TGTGCCAGCAGCTTATTGATTAGCGGGAGAATTCGGGGCACCGGGGAGCTGTTTTTT.

The genes are TRBV20-1 and TRBJ2-1; D unresolved. Per germline, CDR1 DFQATT and CDR2 SNEGSKA (reference sequence). The CDR3 totals 11 residues. Trimming took off 3 bases at V and 8 bases at J, with 8 bases between the two ends. DNA for the CDR3: TGCAGTGCTAGGTCGAGTGATGAGCAGTTCTTC. It is translated as CSARSSDEQFF.

V and J are TRBV6-5 and TRBJ2-1, with 13 bases fitting TRBD2. V trimming: 4 bases; J trimming: 6 bases; junction bases outside the gene matches: 3. Germline assignment: CDR1 MNHEY and CDR2 SVGAGI. This CDR3 comprises 15 residues. CDR3 sequence reads: CASSSGLAGLNEQFF. In DNA form, the CDR3 reads TGTGCCAGCAGTTCGGGACTAGCGGGACTCAATGAGCAGTTCTTC.

The rearrangement joins TRBV7-9 to TRBJ2-5; TRBD2 agrees at 9 bases. The germline V gene encodes CDR1 SEHNR and CDR2 FQNEAQ (reference sequence). With 1 base clipped from V and 5 bases from J, the junction kept 5 bases outside the gene matches. The CDR3 is 15 amino acids. CDR3 nucleotides: TGTGCCAGCAGCTTAGATAGCGGGAGTGTGGAGACCCAGTACTTC. Its protein is CASSLDSGSVETQYF. The whole variable domain, filled in from reference TRBV7-9 and TRBJ2-5, reads DTGVSQNPRHKITKRGQNVTFRCDPISEHNRLYWYRQTLGQGPEFLTYFQNEAQLEKSRLLSDRFSAERPKGSFSTLEIQRTEQGDSAMYLCASSLDSGSVETQYFGPGTRLLVL.

This chain joins TRBV9 and TRBJ1-1; 10 bases agree with TRBD1. V gave up 4 bases and J gave up 11 bases; unmatched junction bases: 8. The CDR3 length is 13 residues. CDR1 is SGDLS and CDR2 is YYNGEE in the germline V gene. Here the CDR3 DNA reads TGTGCCAGCAGCCCAGGGACAGGGGACGGGGCTTTCTTT. Protein product: CASSPGTGDGAFF. Complete variable domain (other parts from reference TRBV9 and TRBJ1-1): DSGVTQTPKHLITATGQRVTLRCSPRSGDLSVYWYQQSLDQGLQFLIQYYNGEERAKGNILERFSAQQFPDLHSELNLSSLELGDSALYFCASSPGTGDGAFFGQGTRLTVV.

This chain links TRBV2 with TRBJ2-2; D is perhaps TRBD1 (5 bases). Germline loops: CDR1 SNHLY, CDR2 FYNNEI. The CDR3 has 13 residues. V lost 4 bases and J lost 6, with 9 bases in between. CDR3 bases: TGTGCCAGCAGTGCAGGGCCGGCCGGGGAGCTGTTTTTT. Translated, it gives CASSAGPAGELFF.

The chain uses TRBV29-1 and TRBJ1-1; D ambiguous. Germline-derived CDR1 and CDR2 are SQVTM and ANQGSEA. The CDR3 length is 12 residues. The ends were cut back, 6 bases at V and 1 base at J, with 9 bases in the middle. The DNA of the CDR3 is TGCAGCGTAGGCAGAGGGAACACTGAAGCTTTCTTT. Protein product: CSVGRGNTEAFF. Together with reference TRBV29-1 and TRBJ1-1, the CDR3 gives the full variable domain: SAVISQKPSRDICQRGTSLTIQCQVDSQVTMMFWYRQQPGQSLTLIATANQGSEATYESGFVIDKFPISRPNLTFSTLTVSNMSPEDSSIYLCSVGRGNTEAFFGQGTRLTVV.

The rearrangement joins TRBV14 to TRBJ1-1; 7 nucleotides align to TRBD1. With V trimmed by 0 bases and J by 3 bases, 1 base remained unmatched. The germline gives CDR1 SGHDN, CDR2 FVKESK. The length of the CDR3 is 14 residues. The DNA for the CDR3 is TGTGCCAGCAGCCAAGAACAGGGGCACACTGAAGCTTTCTTT. This gives the protein CASSQEQGHTEAFF.

The CDR3 sequence: CAWRVADRSYNEQFF. For the CDR3, the DNA is TGTGCCTGGAGGGTAGCTGACCGCTCCTACAATGAGCAGTTCTTC. The gene calls are TRBV30 and TRBJ2-1; D gene uncertain. Germline CDR1 GTSNPN, CDR2 SVGIG (reference sequence). The CDR3 sequence is 15 residues long. The germline V and J ends were trimmed by 3 bases and 0 bases, with 12 bases remaining between them.

V usage is TRBV5-4 and J usage is TRBJ1-5; D unclear. Per the germline V gene, CDR1 is SGHNT and CDR2 is YYREEE (reference sequence). This CDR3 comprises 15 residues. V lost 0 bases and J lost 0, with 7 bases in between. The CDR3 here is CASSLDSNSNQPQHF. Here the CDR3 DNA reads TGTGCCAGCAGCTTGGACAGCAATAGCAATCAGCCCCAGCATTTT.

The chain couples TRBV28 to TRBJ2-2, with 13 bases matching TRBD2. With 5 bases clipped from V and 7 bases from J, the junction kept 4 bases outside the gene matches. This CDR3 contains 15 residues. CDR1 is MDHEN, CDR2 SYDVKM, per germline. Here the CDR3 reads CASSVGTSGIGELFF. In nucleotides, the CDR3 is TGTGCCAGCAGTGTCGGGACTAGCGGGATCGGGGAGCTGTTTTTT.

This clone was observed a single time. V usage is TRBV13 and J usage is TRBJ2-7; weak D call: TRBD2 (6 bases). V gave up 0 bases and J gave up 4 bases, with 16 bases separating them. CDR3 length: 16 amino acids. Germline values: CDR1 PRHDT, CDR2 FYEKMQ (reference sequence). This chain's CDR3 is CASSLGITSSYYEQYF. The CDR3 nucleotides are TGTGCCAGCAGCTTAGGCATTACTAGCAGTTATTACGAGCAGTACTTC.

As regards this clone: Different DNA sequences within this sample yield the same CDR3. This chain uses TRBV18 with TRBJ1-5; unclear D gene. The CDR3 has 14 residues. From germline, CDR1 is KGHSH and CDR2 LQKENI. V shed 2 bases and J shed 3 bases, with 8 bases lying between them. The CDR3, as DNA: TGTGCCAGCTCACCAGGGCAGTCCAATCAGCCCCAGCATTTT. This codes for CASSPGQSNQPQHF.

This clone was seen a single time. The chain employs TRBV6-1 and TRBJ1-5; TRBD1 matches 7 bases. From germline, CDR1 is MNHNS and CDR2 SASEGT. The CDR3 has 14 amino acids. V lost 5 bases and J lost 6; bases outside the gene matches: 7. Here the CDR3 DNA reads TGTGCCAGCAGTAAACAGGGGTCTGGTCAGCCCCAGCATTTT. Translation: CASSKQGSGQPQHF.

This chain connects TRBV6-1 to TRBJ2-2; weak D call: TRBD1 (6 bases). CDR3 length equals 15 residues. The germline V and J ends were trimmed by 6 bases and 5 bases, with 16 bases remaining between them. CDR1 and CDR2 (germline): MNHNS, SASEGT. The CDR3 here is CASRITGLRTGELFF. CDR3 DNA sequence: TGTGCCAGCAGGATTACAGGGTTACGTACCGGGGAGCTGTTTTTT.

Only one count was recorded for this clone. J is TRBJ2-1 and V is TRBV19; D may be TRBD2 (6 bases). CDR3 length: 15 residues. CDR1 and CDR2 from the germline V gene are LNHDA and SQIVND (reference sequence). Trimming pared 3 bases from V and 4 bases from J, leaving 13 bases between. This chain's CDR3 is CASSIITSSYNEQFF. CDR3 bases: TGTGCCAGTAGTATCATAACTAGCAGTTACAATGAGCAGTTCTTC.

V is TRBV9 and J is TRBJ2-2, with 7 bases aligning to TRBD2. Germline V gene sequence: CDR1 SGDLS, CDR2 YYNGEE. With 4 bases clipped from V and 6 bases from J, the junction kept 12 bases outside the gene matches. CDR3 length equals 16 residues. CDR3 in amino acids: CASSPGTIHPAGELFF. As DNA, the CDR3 is TGTGCCAGCAGCCCCGGGACTATCCACCCAGCCGGGGAGCTGTTTTTT.

The chain is built from TRBV10-1 and TRBJ2-3; 8 nucleotides align to TRBD2. V lost 6 bases, J lost 5 bases, and 4 bases stayed unmatched. Germline-derived CDR1 and CDR2 are WNHNN and SYGVQD (reference sequence). The CDR3 contains 13 residues. The CDR3 DNA reads TGCGCCAGCAGAAGCGGGAGCGGAGATACGCAGTATTTT. Translation: CASRSGSGDTQYF.

The rearrangement uses TRBV10-2 and TRBJ2-7, with TRBD2 matching over 8 bases. Germline CDR1 reads WSHSY; CDR2 reads SAAADI. Trimming at V came to 6 bases and at J to 4 bases, leaving 11 bases not matched to a gene. The CDR3 totals 15 residues. The CDR3 coding sequence is TGCGCCAGCAGATACCCCGGGACTAGTCGATACGAGCAGTACTTC. Its protein product is CASRYPGTSRYEQYF.

The rearrangement joins TRBV28 to TRBJ1-1, with D possibly matching TRBD1 (6 bases). Trimming took off 1 base at V and 3 bases at J, with 15 bases between the two ends. In germline, CDR1 is MDHEN, CDR2 SYDVKM. The CDR3 is made up of 16 amino acids. The DNA of the CDR3 is TGTGCCAGCAGTTTATCTCTGGGGGCGAGTTACACTGAAGCTTTCTTT. As protein: CASSLSLGASYTEAFF.